The rows below give T cell receptor beta chains drawn from one sample of a study of blood T cell repertoires in COVID-19. Sequenced by immunoSEQ multiplex PCR; TCRdb stores in-frame clones only, minus some. Among tens of thousands of clones listed, about 86% were seen once. Sequencing was performed on peripheral blood. The receptors shown here come from a human donor in a cohort sampled during active COVID-19. The CDR3 runs from the conserved cysteine through the conserved F or W. The order of the fields is J gene, clone size, D gene, V gene, CDR3 length, CDR3 DNA, CDR3 protein. D genes are given only for firm matches. Clone size is given for some rows only: seen once, a few or many times, or a class if the clone is expanded.

TRBJ1-2,NA,NA,TRBV3-1/TRBV3-2,16,TGTGCCAGCAGCTCGGGACTCGCAGGATCTAACTATGGCTACACCTTC,CASSSGLAGSNYGYTF
TRBJ2-2,NA,NA,TRBV21-1,17,TGTGCCAGCAGCAAACCTAGCGGGAGGGTCGTCACCGGGGAGCTGTTTTTT,CASSKPSGRVVTGELFF
TRBJ1-1,NA,NA,TRBV7-9,12,TGTGCCAGCAGTTCCGGGGGGACTGAAGCTTTCTTT,CASSSGGTEAFF
TRBJ1-1,NA,TRBD1,TRBV5-1,15,TGCGCCAGCAGACCCGGGACAGGGACAAACACTGAAGCTTTCTTT,CASRPGTGTNTEAFF
TRBJ1-1,NA,NA,TRBV6-4,15,TGTGCCAGCAGCCCCGACAGGTCCCCGAACACTGAAGCTTTCTTT,CASSPDRSPNTEAFF
TRBJ2-7,NA,TRBD1,TRBV4-1,15,TGCGCCAGCAGCCACGAACCCACAGGGGCCTACGAGCAGTACTTC,CASSHEPTGAYEQYF
TRBJ2-1,NA,TRBD2,TRBV24-1,16,TGTGCCACCAGTGATTTCCAGCGGGAGGGCCGGAATGAGCAGTTCTTC,CATSDFQREGRNEQFF
TRBJ2-5,NA,TRBD2,TRBV7-2,14,TGTGCCAGCAGCGCCGGACTAGCCCAAGAGACCCAGTACTTC,CASSAGLAQETQYF
TRBJ2-7,NA,TRBD2,TRBV25-1,15,TGTGCCAGCAGTGAATACCAGCGGGAGAGGGACGAGCAGTACTTC,CASSEYQRERDEQYF
TRBJ2-1,NA,TRBD2,TRBV6-4,17,TGTGCCTTAAACACCAGGACTAGCGGGGGCTTGCGATATGAGCAGTTCTTC,CALNTRTSGGLRYEQFF
TRBJ1-1,NA,NA,TRBV7-9,13,TGTGCCAGCAGCTTAGGGATCACCCCGCGGGCTTTCTTT,CASSLGITPRAFF
TRBJ2-5,NA,NA,TRBV28,13,TGTGCCAGCGGCCGGACAGCCCAAGAGACCCAGTACTTC,CASGRTAQETQYF
TRBJ2-1,once,NA,TRBV21-1,16,TGTGCCAGCAGCAAATCCGGGACAAGCTCCTACAATGAGCAGTTCTTC,CASSKSGTSSYNEQFF
TRBJ2-2,NA,NA,TRBV9,14,TGTGCCAGCAGCGTAGTATCGAACACCGGGGAGCTGTTTTTT,CASSVVSNTGELFF
TRBJ1-1,once,TRBD1,TRBV6-5,13,TGTGCCAGCATTCGACAGGGTTACACTGAAGCTTTCTTT,CASIRQGYTEAFF
TRBJ2-1,NA,TRBD1,TRBV5-1,15,TGCGCCAGCAGCCACGGGACAGATCAACCCGGGGCGCAGTTCTTC,CASSHGTDQPGAQFF
TRBJ2-1,NA,TRBD1,TRBV4-1,14,TGCGCCAGCAGCCGGACAGGGTCTGCCAATGAGCAGTTCTTC,CASSRTGSANEQFF
TRBJ1-6,once,TRBD1,TRBV27,15,TGTGCCAGCAGTTCACCGGGACAGGCCCATTCACCCCTCCACTTT,CASSSPGQAHSPLHF
TRBJ2-3,NA,TRBD2,TRBV5-6,18,TGTGCCAGCAGCTTGGGACTAGCGGGAGGATTTGGCACAGATACGCAGTATTTT,CASSLGLAGGFGTDTQYF
TRBJ2-5,NA,NA,TRBV28,13,TGTGCCAGCAGTACAGGGTCCCAAGAGACCCAGTACTTC,CASSTGSQETQYF
TRBJ2-2,NA,NA,TRBV27,14,TGTGCCAGCAGCCTCGTACATGGCACCGGGGAGCTGTTTTTT,CASSLVHGTGELFF
TRBJ1-1,few,NA,TRBV5-6,14,TGTGCCAGCACCGGGGGTTTTTCGGTTAGTGAAGCTTTCTTT,CASTGGFSVSEAFF
TRBJ2-6,NA,NA,TRBV9,15,TGTGCCAGCAGCCTCGGGGTCTCTGGGGCCAACGTCCTGACTTTC,CASSLGVSGANVLTF
TRBJ2-7,NA,NA,TRBV28,14,TGTGCCAGCACTCCCCAGTGGCTCAGGTACGAGCAGTACTTC,CASTPQWLRYEQYF
TRBJ1-4,once,NA,TRBV5-4,15,TGTGCCAGCAGCCCTCGGGGGGGGCCGGGGGAAAAACTGTTTTTT,CASSPRGGPGEKLFF
TRBJ2-7,NA,TRBD1,TRBV5-1,14,TGCGCCAGCAGCTACGACAGGGCCTCCTACGAGCAGTACTTC,CASSYDRASYEQYF
TRBJ2-3,NA,TRBD2,TRBV5-1,16,TGCGCCAGCAGCCTGCCTAGCGGGAGTCCGTCAGATACGCAGTATTTT,CASSLPSGSPSDTQYF
TRBJ2-1,NA,TRBD2,TRBV28,15,TGTGCCAGCAGTTCTAGCGGGAGTGGGTACAATGAGCAGTTCTTC,CASSSSGSGYNEQFF